The 13 T cell receptor beta chains in this list originate from one sample, sequenced in a study of cytomegalovirus exposure and HLA in healthy donors. Use of 60 Vbeta and 13 Jbeta primers characterized the PCR. TCRdb's table, derived via immunoSEQ multiplex PCR, lists solely in-frame clones and lacks some. This table holds 150,000 to 200,000 clones. Sequencing used PBMCs. Receptor source: a woman aged 55-69 years in good health and CMV-seronegative.

The chain employs TRBV7-6 and TRBJ2-3; TRBD1 matches 8 bases. Germline V lookup: CDR1 SGHVS, CDR2 FNYEAQ. The V gene end was trimmed by 4 bases and the J gene end by 2 bases; junction bases not matched to a gene: 2. CDR3 length equals 14 residues. CDR3: CASSSGGYTDTQYF. DNA for the CDR3: TGTGCCAGCAGCTCAGGGGGCTACACAGATACGCAGTATTTT.

The chain couples TRBV5-6 to TRBJ2-1, with TRBD2 identical over 8 bases. Looked up from germline, CDR1 is SGHDT and CDR2 is YYEEEE. This CDR3 comprises 16 residues. The V segment lost 2 bases and the J segment 5 bases; nucleotides outside the gene matches: 9. The CDR3 sequence: CASSFGTRRSDNEQFF. The CDR3 nucleotides read TGTGCCAGCAGCTTTGGGACTAGAAGAAGCGACAATGAGCAGTTCTTC.

The chain carries TRBV9 and TRBJ2-3, with 8 bases aligning to TRBD2. This CDR3 has 14 amino acids. The germline CDR1 and CDR2 sequences are SGDLS and YYNGEE. With V trimmed by 6 bases and J by 3 bases, 6 bases remained unmatched. Here the CDR3 DNA reads TGTGCCAGCACCCGGGGACTAGGAACAGATACGCAGTATTTT. Amino acid sequence: CASTRGLGTDTQYF. The complete variable domain, with remaining parts taken from reference TRBV9 and TRBJ2-3, reads DSGVTQTPKHLITATGQRVTLRCSPRSGDLSVYWYQQSLDQGLQFLIQYYNGEERAKGNILERFSAQQFPDLHSELNLSSLELGDSALYFCASTRGLGTDTQYFGPGTRLTVL.

The chain recombines TRBV27 with TRBJ2-1, with 8 nucleotides matching TRBD2. The CDR3 extends over 13 amino acids. Trimming removed 3 bases from V and 15 bases from J; junction bases left unmatched: 10. Germline lookup yields CDR1 MNHEY and CDR2 SMNVEV (reference sequence). CDR3: CASSFPGGTSLFF. DNA of the CDR3: TGTGCCAGCAGTTTCCCCGGCGGGACTAGTCTGTTCTTC.

The V call is TRBV4-2, the J call TRBJ2-7; 7 bases align to TRBD2. V shed 3 bases, J shed 2 bases, and the junction held 28 bases outside the gene matches. The CDR3 totals 22 residues. From germline, CDR1 is LGHNA and CDR2 YNFKEQ. For the CDR3, the DNA is TGTGCCAGCAGCCACCCTGAGCGGGGAAAGGGTTTTAAGGTGGAATTTCCCTACGAGCAGTACTTC. It specifies CASSHPERGKGFKVEFPYEQYF.

The chain combines TRBV6-5 with TRBJ1-2, with D maybe TRBD1 (6 bases). CDR3 size: 15 residues. Deletions cut 2 bases from V and 10 bases from J, with 20 bases between. CDR1 is MNHEY, CDR2 SVGAGI, per germline. The DNA for the CDR3 is TGTGCCAGCAGTTACACCCCCAGGGGCCCGCAGGCCTACACCTTC. This translates into CASSYTPRGPQAYTF.

The chain employs TRBV21-1 and TRBJ2-3; TRBD2, the table's D call, was not compared with the DNA. TRBV21-1 is a known pseudogene. The CDR3 totals 16 residues. CDR3 in amino acids: CASSKGGSSSTDTQYF. For the CDR3, the DNA is TGTGCCAGCAGCAAAGGAGGGAGCTCTAGCACAGATACGCAGTATTTT.

V gene TRBV7-3 combines with J gene TRBJ1-1, with 7 bases lining up with TRBD1. Germline CDR1 and CDR2: SGHTA and FQGTGA. V shed 3 bases and J 4 bases; nucleotides not matched to a gene: 5. This CDR3 contains 14 residues. The CDR3 DNA sequence: TGTGCCAGCAGCTTGGGACAGCCCGGCACTGAAGCTTTCTTT. This encodes CASSLGQPGTEAFF.

The CDR3 DNA reads TGTGCCAGCAGCCAAGATCCGACAGGGGGTAACTCACCCCTCCACTTT. Translating gives CASSQDPTGGNSPLHF. The chain joins TRBV4-2 to TRBJ1-6; 9 bases are a match to TRBD1. With V trimmed by 0 bases and J by 10 bases, 7 bases remained unmatched. The germline V gene has CDR1 LGHNA and CDR2 YNFKEQ. This CDR3 contains 16 residues.

This sequence joins TRBV5-5 and TRBJ2-7, with D possibly matching TRBD1 (6 bases). The V gene lost 0 bases and the J gene lost 1 base, with 11 bases spanning the gap. The V gene's germline CDR1 is SGHKS and CDR2 YYEKEE (reference sequence). CDR3 length: 15 residues. Written as DNA, the CDR3 is TGTGCCAGCAGCTTGGAACGGACAGTTTCCTACGAGCAGTACTTC. Its translation is CASSLERTVSYEQYF.

V usage is TRBV6-1 and J usage is TRBJ1-5, with 8 bases lining up with TRBD1. The CDR3 runs 15 residues. Trimming removed 3 bases from V and 4 bases from J; junction bases left unmatched: 5. CDR1 is MNHNS, CDR2 SASEGT, per germline. CDR3 protein: CASSDRTGRNQPQHF. The CDR3 DNA is TGTGCCAGCAGTGACCGGACAGGGAGAAATCAGCCCCAGCATTTT.

The chain employs TRBV2 and TRBJ2-7; TRBD1 matches at 10 bases. Per the germline V gene, CDR1 is SNHLY and CDR2 is FYNNEI. CDR3 size: 15 residues. V shed 6 bases, J shed 2 bases, and the junction held 7 bases outside the gene matches. Here the CDR3 reads CASRAGTGVTYEQYF. CDR3 nucleotides: TGTGCCAGCAGAGCGGGGACAGGGGTGACCTACGAGCAGTACTTC.

The rearrangement joins TRBV12-5 to TRBJ2-7, with 7 bases that match TRBD2. This CDR3 has 13 residues. J was trimmed by 11 bases and V by 0 bases; bases with no gene match: 7. Germline CDR1 LGHNT, CDR2 FRNRAP. For the CDR3, the DNA is TGTGCTAGTGGTTTGGTACCCCCGGGGGGTGAGTACTTC. This gives the protein CASGLVPPGGEYF.